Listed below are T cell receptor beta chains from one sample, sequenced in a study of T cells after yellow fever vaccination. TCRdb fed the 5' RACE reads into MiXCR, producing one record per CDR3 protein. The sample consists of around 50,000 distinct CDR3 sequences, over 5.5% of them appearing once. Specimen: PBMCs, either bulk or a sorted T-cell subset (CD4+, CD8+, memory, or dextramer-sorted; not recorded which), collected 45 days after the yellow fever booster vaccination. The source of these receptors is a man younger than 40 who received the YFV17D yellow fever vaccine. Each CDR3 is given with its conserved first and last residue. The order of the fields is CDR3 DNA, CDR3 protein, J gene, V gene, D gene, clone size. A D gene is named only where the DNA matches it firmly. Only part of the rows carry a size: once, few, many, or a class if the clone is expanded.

DNA: TGTGCCAGCAGCTTAGACTACACCACATATACGCAGTATTTT
CDR3: CASSLDYTTYTQYF
J: TRBJ2-3
V: TRBV7-9
D: NA
size: few

DNA: TGCGCCAGCAGCCAAGATCGGAGGAGCTCCTACAATGAGCAGTTCTTC
CDR3: CASSQDRRSSYNEQFF
J: TRBJ2-1
V: TRBV4-3
D: NA
size: many

DNA: TGTGCCAGCAGTGAAGGGGACATATTCACCGGGGAGCTGTTTTTT
CDR3: CASSEGDIFTGELFF
J: TRBJ2-2
V: TRBV6-1
D: NA
size: NA

DNA: TGTGCCAGCAGTTTATGGGATGATGGCTACACCTTC
CDR3: CASSLWDDGYTF
J: TRBJ1-2
V: TRBV12-3/TRBV12-4
D: NA
size: many

DNA: TGTGCCAGCTCACCCGTGGCAGGGTGGGACACTGAAGCTTTCTTT
CDR3: CASSPVAGWDTEAFF
J: TRBJ1-1
V: TRBV18
D: NA
size: many

DNA: TGTGCCAGCAGCGTTCTAGCGGGAGTCGGTGAGACCCAGTACTTC
CDR3: CASSVLAGVGETQYF
J: TRBJ2-5
V: TRBV9
D: TRBD2
size: many

DNA: TGTGCCACCAGCAGAGATAGGCGAAATACTAACTATGGCTACACCTTC
CDR3: CATSRDRRNTNYGYTF
J: TRBJ1-2
V: TRBV15
D: NA
size: few

DNA: TGTGCCAGCAGTTTAGGGGGACAGGGATACACTGAAGCTTTCTTT
CDR3: CASSLGGQGYTEAFF
J: TRBJ1-1
V: TRBV28
D: TRBD1
size: many

DNA: TGCGCCAGCAGCCAAGCGACAGGGCGCGAGCAGTACTTC
CDR3: CASSQATGREQYF
J: TRBJ2-7
V: TRBV4-3
D: TRBD1
size: many

DNA: TGTGCCAGCAGCCCCACAGGGGCCTACAATGAGCAGTTCTTC
CDR3: CASSPTGAYNEQFF
J: TRBJ2-1
V: TRBV11-2
D: TRBD1
size: many

DNA: TGCAGTGCTAGCCCCCAGTTTGGCGGGGAGCTGTTTTTT
CDR3: CSASPQFGGELFF
J: TRBJ2-2
V: TRBV20-1
D: NA
size: many

DNA: TGTGCCAGCAACCCAACGGGACTAGGGACCGAGCAGTACTTC
CDR3: CASNPTGLGTEQYF
J: TRBJ2-7
V: TRBV6-1
D: TRBD2
size: few

DNA: TGTGCCAGCTCACCATTGCCACAGGGTAATCGGGTTTCCTACGAGCAGTACTTC
CDR3: CASSPLPQGNRVSYEQYF
J: TRBJ2-7
V: TRBV18
D: NA
size: few

DNA: TGTGCCAGCAGTTTAGCGGGGAGCTATGGCTACACCTTC
CDR3: CASSLAGSYGYTF
J: TRBJ1-2
V: TRBV12-3/TRBV12-4
D: NA
size: many

DNA: TGTGCTAGTGTTGGGTTCTACGAGCAGTACTTC
CDR3: CASVGFYEQYF
J: TRBJ2-7
V: TRBV12-5
D: NA
size: few

DNA: TGTGCCAGCAGCTCGAAGCGGGAGGTAGAGACCCAGTACTTC
CDR3: CASSSKREVETQYF
J: TRBJ2-5
V: TRBV5-6
D: TRBD2
size: many

DNA: TGCGCCAGCAGCTTGGGAGCTACTAGCGGGAAAGAGACCCAGTACTTC
CDR3: CASSLGATSGKETQYF
J: TRBJ2-5
V: TRBV5-1
D: TRBD2
size: NA

DNA: TGCAGCGTTGAAGATCAGGGGCGGTCGGGGACCCAGTACTTC
CDR3: CSVEDQGRSGTQYF
J: TRBJ2-5
V: TRBV29-1
D: NA
size: many

DNA: TGCAGCGTTGACGGGCTAGCGGGAGTCAGTGAGCAGTTCTTC
CDR3: CSVDGLAGVSEQFF
J: TRBJ2-1
V: TRBV29-1
D: TRBD2
size: few

DNA: TGTGCCAGCAGCCGGGGAGGGCCGGGGCAAGAGACCCAGTACTTC
CDR3: CASSRGGPGQETQYF
J: TRBJ2-5
V: TRBV7-2
D: TRBD2
size: NA

DNA: TGCAGTGCTAGAGATGAGCGGGAGCAAGAGACCCAGTACTTC
CDR3: CSARDEREQETQYF
J: TRBJ2-5
V: TRBV20-1
D: TRBD2
size: many

DNA: TGTGCCAGCAGAACAGGGAGAAGGCAGCCCCAGCATTTT
CDR3: CASRTGRRQPQHF
J: TRBJ1-5
V: TRBV28
D: NA
size: NA

DNA: TGTGCCAGCAGCTTAACGGGCTACGAGCAGTACTTC
CDR3: CASSLTGYEQYF
J: TRBJ2-7
V: TRBV7-2
D: NA
size: many

DNA: TGTGCCAGCAGCTCCTGGGGAGAGGCCTATGGCTACACCTTC
CDR3: CASSSWGEAYGYTF
J: TRBJ1-2
V: TRBV7-9
D: NA
size: few

DNA: TGTGCCAGCCCGGGCAGGGAGCGACAGCCCCAGCATTTT
CDR3: CASPGRERQPQHF
J: TRBJ1-5
V: TRBV25-1
D: NA
size: many

DNA: TGTGCCAGCAGGAACGAAGGGGGGGGCACCGGGGAGCTGTTTTTT
CDR3: CASRNEGGGTGELFF
J: TRBJ2-2
V: TRBV6-1
D: NA
size: many

DNA: TGTGCCAGCAGTGAATTAGGGACTAGATTTAATGAGCAGTTCTTC
CDR3: CASSELGTRFNEQFF
J: TRBJ2-1
V: TRBV25-1
D: TRBD2
size: many

DNA: TGTGCTAGCAGCTTGGGAGGGCCAAATGAGCAGTTCTTC
CDR3: CASSLGGPNEQFF
J: TRBJ2-1
V: TRBV7-7
D: TRBD2
size: once

DNA: TGTGCCAGTAGTATCGGGAGCTCCTACGAGCAGTACTTC
CDR3: CASSIGSSYEQYF
J: TRBJ2-7
V: TRBV19
D: NA
size: few

DNA: TGTGCCAGCAGTAGGGACACCGGCTGGGGGCAGTTCTTC
CDR3: CASSRDTGWGQFF
J: TRBJ2-1
V: TRBV2
D: NA
size: NA

DNA: TGTGCCAGCAGCCCAGACACCGCCGGTTCACCCCTCCACTTT
CDR3: CASSPDTAGSPLHF
J: TRBJ1-6
V: TRBV27
D: NA
size: few

DNA: TGCACCAGCACCGAGGGTGGGGGAATGAACACTGAAGCTTTCTTT
CDR3: CTSTEGGGMNTEAFF
J: TRBJ1-1
V: TRBV5-1
D: NA
size: NA

DNA: TGTGCCAGCAGTCCCGCACCGGGACCCCCCTCCTACGAGCAGTACTTC
CDR3: CASSPAPGPPSYEQYF
J: TRBJ2-7
V: TRBV27
D: NA
size: few

DNA: TGCAGTGCTATCCGTGGACTCCCGGAGAATGAGCAGTTCTTC
CDR3: CSAIRGLPENEQFF
J: TRBJ2-1
V: TRBV20-1
D: NA
size: few

DNA: TGTGCCCTCAGTTTTGGTCCGGGACTAGCGGGATCTAGCACAGATACGCAGTATTTT
CDR3: CALSFGPGLAGSSTDTQYF
J: TRBJ2-3
V: TRBV11-3
D: TRBD2
size: NA

DNA: TGCGCCAGCAGCCCCCCCAGCGCCGAGCAGTACTTC
CDR3: CASSPPSAEQYF
J: TRBJ2-7
V: TRBV5-1
D: NA
size: few

DNA: TGTGCCACCAGTGATTTGCGCCGGGACAGGGCGTTCTTC
CDR3: CATSDLRRDRAFF
J: TRBJ2-1
V: TRBV24-1
D: TRBD1
size: many

DNA: TGCAGCGTAGCCGAACAGTGGAACACCGGGGAGCTGTTTTTT
CDR3: CSVAEQWNTGELFF
J: TRBJ2-2
V: TRBV29-1
D: NA
size: few

DNA: TGTGCCACCGGGGGGCTAGAGTACGAGCAGTACTTC
CDR3: CATGGLEYEQYF
J: TRBJ2-7
V: TRBV10-3
D: NA
size: many

DNA: TGCAGCGTTGAAGTTCGCCCGACGAACATTCAGTACTTC
CDR3: CSVEVRPTNIQYF
J: TRBJ2-4
V: TRBV29-1
D: NA
size: many

DNA: TGCGCCAGCAGCCCACGGGACGGGGGGGAGGATACGCAGTATTTT
CDR3: CASSPRDGGEDTQYF
J: TRBJ2-3
V: TRBV5-1
D: TRBD2
size: many

DNA: TGTGCCAGCAGCGTAGTACCCGGGACAGGGTCTAGTACGGAGACCCAGTACTTC
CDR3: CASSVVPGTGSSTETQYF
J: TRBJ2-5
V: TRBV9
D: TRBD1
size: many

DNA: TGTGCCAGCAGTTTATTTACAGGGGTTCCTTCCAACGACTTC
CDR3: CASSLFTGVPSNDF
J: TRBJ1-2
V: TRBV28
D: TRBD1
size: NA

DNA: TGTGCCAGCGGACGGTTACTAGCGGGCCTCCAAGAGACCCAGTACTTC
CDR3: CASGRLLAGLQETQYF
J: TRBJ2-5
V: TRBV7-2
D: TRBD2
size: medium-sized

DNA: TGTGCCAGCACACTCGGGAGCGGCTTGGAGACCCAGTACTTC
CDR3: CASTLGSGLETQYF
J: TRBJ2-5
V: TRBV11-2
D: NA
size: many

DNA: TGTGCCAGCAGCCGAGACTTCTACGAGCAGTACTTC
CDR3: CASSRDFYEQYF
J: TRBJ2-7
V: TRBV12-3/TRBV12-4
D: NA
size: many

DNA: TGCGCCAGCAGCTCTAAAACCGGGACAGGGATCTCTGGGGCCAACGTCCTGACTTTC
CDR3: CASSSKTGTGISGANVLTF
J: TRBJ2-6
V: TRBV5-1
D: TRBD1
size: NA

DNA: TGCGCCAGCAGCCTCGGGACAGGGAATGGCTACACCTTC
CDR3: CASSLGTGNGYTF
J: TRBJ1-2
V: TRBV4-3
D: TRBD1
size: many

DNA: TGCAGCGTTGAAGATCCTGGGGGGCGGGACAGTCCAGATACGCAGTATTTT
CDR3: CSVEDPGGRDSPDTQYF
J: TRBJ2-3
V: TRBV29-1
D: NA
size: many

DNA: TGCGCCAGCAGCCAAGGGAACACAAATAATTCACCCCTCCACTTT
CDR3: CASSQGNTNNSPLHF
J: TRBJ1-6
V: TRBV4-3
D: NA
size: NA

DNA: TGTGCCAGCAGAAAGCCGGGACAGGGACTCATTCAGTACTTC
CDR3: CASRKPGQGLIQYF
J: TRBJ2-4
V: TRBV6-1
D: TRBD1
size: few

DNA: TGTGCCAGCAGTTTAAAGCGGGAGGCCGATACGCAGTATTTT
CDR3: CASSLKREADTQYF
J: TRBJ2-3
V: TRBV27
D: TRBD2
size: few

DNA: TGTGCCAGCAGTTACTCGGGGAGTATACAGGGGGTGTCAGATACGCAGTATTTT
CDR3: CASSYSGSIQGVSDTQYF
J: TRBJ2-3
V: TRBV6-5
D: TRBD1
size: medium-sized

DNA: TGCAGTGCTAGGTCCGAGGGGGTAGGGTACGAGCAGTACTTC
CDR3: CSARSEGVGYEQYF
J: TRBJ2-7
V: TRBV20-1
D: NA
size: NA

DNA: TGTGCCAGCCGACTAAATTATGGGGCAACTGACACTGAAGCTTTCTTT
CDR3: CASRLNYGATDTEAFF
J: TRBJ1-1
V: TRBV27
D: NA
size: few